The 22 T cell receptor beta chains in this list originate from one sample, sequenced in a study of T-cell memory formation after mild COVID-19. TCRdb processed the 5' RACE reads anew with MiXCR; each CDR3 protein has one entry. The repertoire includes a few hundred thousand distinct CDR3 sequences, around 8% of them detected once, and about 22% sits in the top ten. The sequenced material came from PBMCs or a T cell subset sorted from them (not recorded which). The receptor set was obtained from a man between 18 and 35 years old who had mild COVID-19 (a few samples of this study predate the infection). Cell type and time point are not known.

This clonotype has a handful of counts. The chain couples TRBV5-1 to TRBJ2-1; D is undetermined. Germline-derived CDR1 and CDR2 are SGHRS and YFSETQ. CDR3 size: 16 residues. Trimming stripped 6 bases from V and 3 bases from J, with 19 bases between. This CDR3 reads CASTLPQGRFYNEQFF. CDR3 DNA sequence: TGCGCCAGCACCCTACCTCAAGGTCGTTTCTACAATGAGCAGTTCTTC.

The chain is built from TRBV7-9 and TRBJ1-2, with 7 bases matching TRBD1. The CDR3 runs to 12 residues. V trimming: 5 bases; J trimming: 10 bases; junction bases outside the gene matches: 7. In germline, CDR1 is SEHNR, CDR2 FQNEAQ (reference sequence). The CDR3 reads CASSTSTGFYTF. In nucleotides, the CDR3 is TGTGCCAGCAGCACGTCGACAGGGTTCTACACCTTC.

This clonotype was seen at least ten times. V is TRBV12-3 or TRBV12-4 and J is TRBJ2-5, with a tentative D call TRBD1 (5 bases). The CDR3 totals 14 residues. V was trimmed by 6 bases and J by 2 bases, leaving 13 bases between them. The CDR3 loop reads CASSPPDSQETQYF. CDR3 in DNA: TGTGCCAGCAGCCCCCCTGACAGTCAAGAGACCCAGTACTTC.

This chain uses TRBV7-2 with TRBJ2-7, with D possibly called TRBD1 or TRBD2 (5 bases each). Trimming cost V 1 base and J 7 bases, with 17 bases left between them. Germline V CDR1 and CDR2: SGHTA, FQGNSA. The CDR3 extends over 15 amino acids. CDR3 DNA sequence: TGTGCCAGCAGCTTAGAGTCAGGGACCCTGACGGAGCAGTACTTC. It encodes CASSLESGTLTEQYF.

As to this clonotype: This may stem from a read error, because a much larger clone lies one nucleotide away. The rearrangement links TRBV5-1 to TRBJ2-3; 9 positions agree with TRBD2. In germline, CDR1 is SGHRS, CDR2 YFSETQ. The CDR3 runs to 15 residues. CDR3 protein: CDSSLGGGDGDTQYF. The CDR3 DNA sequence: TGCGACAGCAGCTTGGGCGGGGGGGATGGAGATACGCAGTATTTT. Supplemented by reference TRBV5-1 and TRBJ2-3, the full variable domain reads KAGVTQTPRYLIKTRGQQVTLSCSPISGHRSVSWYQQTPGQGLQFLFEYFSETQRNKGNFPGRFSGRQFSNSRSEMNVSTLELGDSALYLCDSSLGGGDGDTQYFGPGTRLTVL.

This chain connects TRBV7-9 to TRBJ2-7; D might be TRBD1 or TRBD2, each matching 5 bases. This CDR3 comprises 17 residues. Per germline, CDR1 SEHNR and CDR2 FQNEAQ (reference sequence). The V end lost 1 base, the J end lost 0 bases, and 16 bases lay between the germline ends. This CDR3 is CASSLVAWDRDSYEQYV. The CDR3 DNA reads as TGTGCCAGCAGCTTAGTGGCATGGGACCGGGACTCCTACGAGCAGTACGTC.

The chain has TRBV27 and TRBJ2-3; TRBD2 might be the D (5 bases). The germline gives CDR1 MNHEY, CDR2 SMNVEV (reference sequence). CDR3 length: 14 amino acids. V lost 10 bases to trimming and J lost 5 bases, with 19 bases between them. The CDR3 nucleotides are TGTGCCACCATAGACGGCGGGTTGGGAGATACGCAGTATTTT. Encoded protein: CATIDGGLGDTQYF.

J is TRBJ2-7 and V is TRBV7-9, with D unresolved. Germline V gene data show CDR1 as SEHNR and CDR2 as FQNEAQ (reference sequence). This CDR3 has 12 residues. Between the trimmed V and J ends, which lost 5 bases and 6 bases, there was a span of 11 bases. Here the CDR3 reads CASSPQVSEQYF. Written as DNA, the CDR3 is TGTGCCAGCAGCCCTCAGGTTTCCGAGCAGTACTTC.

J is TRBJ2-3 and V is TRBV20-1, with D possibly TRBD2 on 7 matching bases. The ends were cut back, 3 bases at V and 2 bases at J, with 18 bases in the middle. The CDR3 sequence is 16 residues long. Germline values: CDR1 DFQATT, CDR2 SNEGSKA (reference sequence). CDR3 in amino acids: CSARDLGGATTDTQYF. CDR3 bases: TGCAGTGCTAGGGACCTGGGGGGGGCAACCACAGATACGCAGTATTTT.

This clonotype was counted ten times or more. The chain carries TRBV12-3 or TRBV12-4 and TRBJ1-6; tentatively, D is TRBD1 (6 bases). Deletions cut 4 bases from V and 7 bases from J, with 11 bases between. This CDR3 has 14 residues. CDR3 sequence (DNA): TGTGCCAGCAGTTCCCGGACAGAGAATTCACCCCTCCACTTT. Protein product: CASSSRTENSPLHF.

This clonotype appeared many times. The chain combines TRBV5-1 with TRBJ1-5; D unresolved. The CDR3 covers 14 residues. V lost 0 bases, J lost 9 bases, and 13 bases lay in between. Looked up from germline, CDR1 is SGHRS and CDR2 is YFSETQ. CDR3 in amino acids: CASSLEGRWGPQHF. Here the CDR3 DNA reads TGCGCCAGCAGCTTGGAAGGAAGGTGGGGGCCCCAGCATTTT.

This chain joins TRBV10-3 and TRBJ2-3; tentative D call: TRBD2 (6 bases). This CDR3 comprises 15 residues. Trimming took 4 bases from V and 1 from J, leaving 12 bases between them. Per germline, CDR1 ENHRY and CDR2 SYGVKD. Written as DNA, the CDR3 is TGTGCCATCAGTGCTTTGGGACTTCGCACAGATACGCAGTATTTT. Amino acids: CAISALGLRTDTQYF.

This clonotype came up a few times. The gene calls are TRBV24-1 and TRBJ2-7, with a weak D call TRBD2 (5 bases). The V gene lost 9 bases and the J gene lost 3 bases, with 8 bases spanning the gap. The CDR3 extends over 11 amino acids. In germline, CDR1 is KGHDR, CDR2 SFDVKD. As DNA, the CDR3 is TGTGCCACCGGAGGCCACTACGAGCAGTACGTC. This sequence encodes CATGGHYEQYV.

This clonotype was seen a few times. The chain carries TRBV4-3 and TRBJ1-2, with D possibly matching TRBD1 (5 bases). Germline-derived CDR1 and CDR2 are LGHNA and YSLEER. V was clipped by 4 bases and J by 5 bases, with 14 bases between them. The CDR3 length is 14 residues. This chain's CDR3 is CASSPKNGGYGYTF. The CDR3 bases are TGCGCCAGCAGCCCCAAGAACGGGGGTTATGGCTACACCTTC.

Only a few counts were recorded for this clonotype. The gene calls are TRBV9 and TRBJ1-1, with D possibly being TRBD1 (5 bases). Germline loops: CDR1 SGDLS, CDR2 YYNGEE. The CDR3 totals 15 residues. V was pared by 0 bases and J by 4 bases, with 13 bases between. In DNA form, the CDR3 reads TGTGCCAGCAGCGTAGTAGGGTTTAGGGGCACTGAAGCTTTCTTT. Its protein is CASSVVGFRGTEAFF.

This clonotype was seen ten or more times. CDR3 loop: CASSQVPGTPYGYTF. The CDR3 nucleotides are TGCGCCAGCAGCCAAGTCCCGGGGACACCCTATGGCTACACCTTC. The V gene is TRBV4-1, the J gene TRBJ1-2; maybe TRBD1 (6 bases). V shed 1 base and J shed 4 bases, with 13 bases lying between them. CDR3 length: 15 residues. Germline lookup yields CDR1 MGHRA and CDR2 YSYEKL.

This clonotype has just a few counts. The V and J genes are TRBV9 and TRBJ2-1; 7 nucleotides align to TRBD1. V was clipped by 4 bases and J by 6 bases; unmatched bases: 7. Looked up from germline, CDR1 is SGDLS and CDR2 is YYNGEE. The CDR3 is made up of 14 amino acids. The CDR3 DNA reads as TGTGCCAGCAGCCCCACAGGGGCCTCCAATGAGCAGTTCTTC. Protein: CASSPTGASNEQFF. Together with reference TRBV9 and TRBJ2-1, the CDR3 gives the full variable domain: DSGVTQTPKHLITATGQRVTLRCSPRSGDLSVYWYQQSLDQGLQFLIQYYNGEERAKGNILERFSAQQFPDLHSELNLSSLELGDSALYFCASSPTGASNEQFFGPGTRLTVL.

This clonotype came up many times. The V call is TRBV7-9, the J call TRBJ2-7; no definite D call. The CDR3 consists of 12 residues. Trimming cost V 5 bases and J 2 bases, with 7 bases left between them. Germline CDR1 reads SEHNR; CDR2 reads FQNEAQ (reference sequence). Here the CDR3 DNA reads TGTGCCAGCAGCCGCAGTACCTACGAGCAGTACTTC. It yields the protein CASSRSTYEQYF.

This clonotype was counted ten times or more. CDR3 residues: CASSGGRGETQYF. CDR3 in DNA: TGTGCCAGCAGCGGAGGCAGGGGAGAGACCCAGTACTTC. V gene TRBV7-3 combines with J gene TRBJ2-5; TRBD1 might be the D (6 bases). There are 13 residues in the CDR3. V was clipped by 5 bases and J by 4 bases, with 11 bases between them. Germline-derived CDR1 and CDR2 are SGHTA and FQGTGA. Full variable domain (remainder filled in from reference TRBV7-3 and TRBJ2-5): GAGVSQTPSNKVTEKGKYVELRCDPISGHTALYWYRQSLGQGPEFLIYFQGTGAADDSGLPNDRFFAVRPEGSVSTLKIQRTERGDSAVYLCASSGGRGETQYFGPGTRLLVL.

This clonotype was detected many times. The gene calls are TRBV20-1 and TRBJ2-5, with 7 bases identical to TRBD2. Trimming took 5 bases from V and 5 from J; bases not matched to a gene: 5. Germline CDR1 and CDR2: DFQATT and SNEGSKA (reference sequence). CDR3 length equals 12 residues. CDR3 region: CSASGLTETQYF. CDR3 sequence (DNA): TGCAGTGCTTCGGGACTAACGGAGACCCAGTACTTC.

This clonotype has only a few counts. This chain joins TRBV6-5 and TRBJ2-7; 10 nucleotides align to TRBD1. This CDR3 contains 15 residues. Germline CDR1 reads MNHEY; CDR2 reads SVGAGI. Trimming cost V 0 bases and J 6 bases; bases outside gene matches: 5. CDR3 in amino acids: CASSYSGTGDFEQYF. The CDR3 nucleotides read TGTGCCAGCAGTTACTCTGGGACAGGGGATTTCGAGCAGTACTTC.

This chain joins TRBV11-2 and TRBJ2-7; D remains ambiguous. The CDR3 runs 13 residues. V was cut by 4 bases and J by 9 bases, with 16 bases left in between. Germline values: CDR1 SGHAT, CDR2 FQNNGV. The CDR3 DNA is TGTGCCAGCAGCTCCCCGTTAAGCTTAGGGCAGTACGTC. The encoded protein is CASSSPLSLGQYV.